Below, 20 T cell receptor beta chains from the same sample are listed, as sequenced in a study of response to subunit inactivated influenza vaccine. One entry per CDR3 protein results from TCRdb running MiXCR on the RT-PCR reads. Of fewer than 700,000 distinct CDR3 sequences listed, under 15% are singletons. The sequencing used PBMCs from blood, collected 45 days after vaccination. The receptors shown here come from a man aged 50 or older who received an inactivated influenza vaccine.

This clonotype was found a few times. This chain's CDR3 is CASSQEIGSSPLHF. The CDR3 DNA follows: TGTGCCAGCAGCCAAGAGATTGGCTCTTCACCCCTCCACTTT. This rearrangement joins TRBV14 to TRBJ1-6; D unclear. The V end lost 0 bases, the J end lost 9 bases, and 9 bases lay between the germline ends. The germline CDR1 and CDR2 sequences are SGHDN and FVKESK. The CDR3 covers 14 residues.

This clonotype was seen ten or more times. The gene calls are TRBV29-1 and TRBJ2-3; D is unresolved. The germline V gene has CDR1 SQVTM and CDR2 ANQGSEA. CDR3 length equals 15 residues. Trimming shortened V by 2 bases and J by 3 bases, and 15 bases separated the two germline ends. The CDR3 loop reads CSVEIDFRRTDTQYF. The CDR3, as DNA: TGCAGCGTTGAAATTGATTTCCGTCGGACAGATACGCAGTATTTT.

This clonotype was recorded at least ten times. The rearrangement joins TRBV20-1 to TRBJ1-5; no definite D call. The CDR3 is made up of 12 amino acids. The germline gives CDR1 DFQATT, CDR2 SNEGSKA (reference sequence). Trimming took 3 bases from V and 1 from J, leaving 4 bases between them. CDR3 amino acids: CSASGSNQPQHF. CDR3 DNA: TGCAGTGCTAGTGGCAGCAATCAGCCCCAGCATTTT.

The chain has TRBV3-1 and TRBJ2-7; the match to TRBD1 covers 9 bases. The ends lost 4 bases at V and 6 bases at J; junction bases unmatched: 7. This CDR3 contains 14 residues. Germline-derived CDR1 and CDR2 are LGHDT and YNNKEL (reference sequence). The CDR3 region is CASSPGQGEAEQYF. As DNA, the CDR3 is TGTGCCAGCAGCCCGGGACAGGGAGAGGCCGAGCAGTACTTC.

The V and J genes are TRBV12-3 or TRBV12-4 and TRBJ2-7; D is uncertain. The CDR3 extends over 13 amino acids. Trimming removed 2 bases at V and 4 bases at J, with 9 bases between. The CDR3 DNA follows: TGTGCCAGCAGTTTAAACACAGCTTACGAGCAGTACTTC. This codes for CASSLNTAYEQYF.

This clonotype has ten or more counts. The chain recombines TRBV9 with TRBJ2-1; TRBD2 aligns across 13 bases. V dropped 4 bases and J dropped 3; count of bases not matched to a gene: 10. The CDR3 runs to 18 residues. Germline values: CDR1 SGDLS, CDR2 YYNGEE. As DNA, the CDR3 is TGTGCCAGCAGCCCGAGGGGTGGGACTAGCGGGATCTACAATGAGCAGTTCTTC. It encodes CASSPRGGTSGIYNEQFF.

CDR3 DNA: TGTGCCAGCAGCCAAGACGAGGGTTCCGTCTACAATGAGCAGTTCTTC. This sequence encodes CASSQDEGSVYNEQFF. This chain links TRBV4-2 with TRBJ2-1; D is perhaps TRBD2 (5 bases). The CDR3 is 16 residues long. In germline, CDR1 is LGHNA, CDR2 YNFKEQ. V was cut by 0 bases and J by 3 bases, with 12 bases left in between.

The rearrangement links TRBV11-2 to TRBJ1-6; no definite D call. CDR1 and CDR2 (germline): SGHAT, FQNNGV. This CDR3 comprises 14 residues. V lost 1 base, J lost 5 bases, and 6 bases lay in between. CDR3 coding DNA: TGTGCCAGCAGCTTAGTACTAAATAATTCACCCCTCCACTTT. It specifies CASSLVLNNSPLHF.

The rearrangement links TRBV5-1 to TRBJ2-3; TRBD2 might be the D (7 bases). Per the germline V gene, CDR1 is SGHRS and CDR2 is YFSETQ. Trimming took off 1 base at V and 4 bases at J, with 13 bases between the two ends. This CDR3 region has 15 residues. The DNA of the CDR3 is TGCGCCAGCAGCTTGTCGGGGGGCTTGGCAGATACGCAGTATTTT. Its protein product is CASSLSGGLADTQYF.

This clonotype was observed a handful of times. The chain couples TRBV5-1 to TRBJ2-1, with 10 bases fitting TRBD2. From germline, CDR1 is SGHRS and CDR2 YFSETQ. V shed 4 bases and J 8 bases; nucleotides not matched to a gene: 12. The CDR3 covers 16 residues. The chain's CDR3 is CASSRALAGVQDEQFF. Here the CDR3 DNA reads TGCGCCAGCAGCCGCGCCCTAGCGGGGGTTCAGGATGAGCAGTTCTTC.

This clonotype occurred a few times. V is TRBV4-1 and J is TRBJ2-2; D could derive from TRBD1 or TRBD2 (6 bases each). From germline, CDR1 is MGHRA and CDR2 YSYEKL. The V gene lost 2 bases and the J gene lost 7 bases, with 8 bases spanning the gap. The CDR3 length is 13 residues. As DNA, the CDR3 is TGCGCCAGCAGCCAAAGGGGGGTCGGGGAGCTGTTTTTT. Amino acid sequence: CASSQRGVGELFF.

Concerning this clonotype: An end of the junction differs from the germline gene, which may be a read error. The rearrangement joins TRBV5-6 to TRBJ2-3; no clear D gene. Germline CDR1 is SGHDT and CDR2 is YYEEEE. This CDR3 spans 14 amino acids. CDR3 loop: CASSFPYGTDRQYF. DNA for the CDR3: TGTGCCAGCAGTTTTCCTTACGGCACAGATAGGCAGTATTTT.

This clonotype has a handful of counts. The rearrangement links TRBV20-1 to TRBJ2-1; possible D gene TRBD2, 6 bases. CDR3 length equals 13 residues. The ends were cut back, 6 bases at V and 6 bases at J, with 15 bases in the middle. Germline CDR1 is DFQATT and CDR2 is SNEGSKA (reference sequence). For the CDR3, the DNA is TGCAGTGCCAGGAGCGGGTTGAGCAATGAGCAGTTCTTC. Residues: CSARSGLSNEQFF.

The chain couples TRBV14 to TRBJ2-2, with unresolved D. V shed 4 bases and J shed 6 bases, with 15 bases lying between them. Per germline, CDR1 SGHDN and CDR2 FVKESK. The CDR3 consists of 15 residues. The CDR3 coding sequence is TGTGCCAGCAGCCCCTACTTCGACCCGGCCGGGGAGCTGTTTTTT. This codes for CASSPYFDPAGELFF.

CDR3 bases: TGTGCCAGCAGTTACAACCGACAGGGTCAAGAGACCCAGTACTTC. It yields the protein CASSYNRQGQETQYF. J is TRBJ2-5 and V is TRBV6-5; 7 nucleotides align to TRBD1. J was trimmed by 2 bases and V by 2 bases; bases with no gene match: 5. This CDR3 contains 15 residues. The germline V gene encodes CDR1 MNHEY and CDR2 SVGAGI.

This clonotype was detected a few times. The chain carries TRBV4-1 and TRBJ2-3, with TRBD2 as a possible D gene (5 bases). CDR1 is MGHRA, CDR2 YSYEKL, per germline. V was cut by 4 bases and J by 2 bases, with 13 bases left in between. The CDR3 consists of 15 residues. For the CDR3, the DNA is TGCGCCAGCAGCCCCCTCTCGGGATACACAGATACGCAGTATTTT. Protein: CASSPLSGYTDTQYF.

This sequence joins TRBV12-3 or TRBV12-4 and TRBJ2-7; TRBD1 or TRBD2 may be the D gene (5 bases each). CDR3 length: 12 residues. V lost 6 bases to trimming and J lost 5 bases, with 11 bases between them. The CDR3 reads CASRGTTNEQYF. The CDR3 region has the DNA TGTGCCAGCAGAGGGACGACAAACGAGCAGTACTTC.

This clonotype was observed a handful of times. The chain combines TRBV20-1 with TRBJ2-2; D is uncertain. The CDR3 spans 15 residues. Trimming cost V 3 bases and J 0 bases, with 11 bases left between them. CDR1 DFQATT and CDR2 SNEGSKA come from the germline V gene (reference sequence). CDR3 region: CSARSLVPNTGELFF. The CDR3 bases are TGCAGTGCTAGGTCTTTGGTTCCGAACACCGGGGAGCTGTTTTTT.

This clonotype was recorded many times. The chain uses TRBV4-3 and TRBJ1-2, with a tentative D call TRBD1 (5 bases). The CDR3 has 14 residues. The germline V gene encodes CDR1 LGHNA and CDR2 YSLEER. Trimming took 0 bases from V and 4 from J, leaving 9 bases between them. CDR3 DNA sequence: TGCGCCAGCAGCCAAGATGCAAGGGGCTATGGCTACACCTTC. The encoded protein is CASSQDARGYGYTF.

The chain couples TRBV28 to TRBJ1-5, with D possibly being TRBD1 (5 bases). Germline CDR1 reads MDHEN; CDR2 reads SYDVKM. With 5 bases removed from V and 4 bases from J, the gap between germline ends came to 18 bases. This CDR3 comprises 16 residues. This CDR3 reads CASSPGIRERNQPQHF. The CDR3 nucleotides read TGTGCCAGCAGTCCCGGTATCAGGGAACGGAATCAGCCCCAGCATTTT.